The present T cell receptor beta chain was sequenced within a study of T cell responses to AZD1222 COVID-19 vaccine. Assay used: immunoSEQ multiplex PCR; TCRdb lists only in-frame clones, some missing. There are roughly 100,000 clones in the sample; 70% to 90% occur only once, and roughly 4% lies in the top ten. This CDR3 has 13 residues. The V end lost 6 bases, the J end lost 2 bases, and 10 bases lay between the germline ends. The germline gives CDR1 MGHDK, CDR2 SYGVNS. V is TRBV25-1 and J is TRBJ1-2, with D unclear. The sequence derives from an adult in good health. Sequenced here: peripheral blood, sampled on day 0 of AZD1222 vaccination. CDR3 amino acids: CASRWGSNYGYTF. CDR3 DNA sequence: TGTGCCAGCAGATGGGGTTCCAACTATGGCTACACCTTC.